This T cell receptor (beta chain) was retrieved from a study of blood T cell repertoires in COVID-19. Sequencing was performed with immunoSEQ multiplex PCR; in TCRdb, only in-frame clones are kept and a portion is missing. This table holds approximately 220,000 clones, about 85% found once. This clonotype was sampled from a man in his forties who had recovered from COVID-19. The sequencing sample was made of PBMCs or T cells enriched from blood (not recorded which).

CDR3: CASSQNPGAEQYF. CDR3 coding DNA: TGTGCCAGCAGCCAAAACCCGGGAGCCGAGCAGTACTTC. The gene calls are TRBV4-2 and TRBJ2-7, with a weak D call TRBD2 (6 bases). The germline gives CDR1 LGHNA, CDR2 YNFKEQ. V lost 2 bases to trimming and J lost 6 bases, with 11 bases between them. This CDR3 contains 13 residues.